A selection of T cell receptor beta chains follows, all from one sample in a study of graft-versus-host responses after intestinal transplantation. These receptors lack a known antigen. Libraries were prepared by immunoSEQ multiplex PCR; TCRdb keeps only in-frame clonotypes and omits some of them. The repertoire has about 94,000 clones, more than 85% of them found once; the top ten carry under 0.55%. Here the sequenced sample was unstimulated CD8+ T cells sorted from spleen or lymph node cells, taken before intestinal transplant. These receptors all stem from a human donor who received an intestinal transplant. CDR3s include the opening cysteine and the closing phenylalanine or tryptophan. A D gene is named only where the DNA matches it firmly. The listing skips clone size in some rows; elsewhere it reads once, few, many or a size class.

v_gene: TRBV5-6; j_gene: TRBJ1-1; d_gene: TRBD1; abundance: -; CDR3nt: TGTGCCAGCAGCGCGGGACAGGGAGACACTGAAGCTTTCTTT; CDR3aa: CASSAGQGDTEAFF
v_gene: TRBV16; j_gene: TRBJ2-7; d_gene: -; abundance: -; CDR3nt: TGTGCCAGCAGCCAATCGATAGCGCTTAGCTCCTACGAGCAGTACTTC; CDR3aa: CASSQSIALSSYEQYF
v_gene: TRBV9; j_gene: TRBJ2-7; d_gene: TRBD2; abundance: once; CDR3nt: TGTGCCAGCAGCGTAGTAAGCACTCGGACTAGCGGGAGGTACGAGCAGTACTTC; CDR3aa: CASSVVSTRTSGRYEQYF
v_gene: TRBV7-9; j_gene: TRBJ2-7; d_gene: -; abundance: -; CDR3nt: TGTGCCAGCAGCTACACAAACAACGAGCAGTACTTC; CDR3aa: CASSYTNNEQYF
v_gene: TRBV6-5; j_gene: TRBJ2-1; d_gene: -; abundance: -; CDR3nt: TGTGCCAGCAGTTACCCCAGGCGGGAATCGTGGTTCTTC; CDR3aa: CASSYPRRESWFF
v_gene: TRBV13; j_gene: TRBJ2-7; d_gene: -; abundance: -; CDR3nt: TGTGCCAGCAGCCTGGGACACCTGAGCTCCTACGAGCAGTACTTC; CDR3aa: CASSLGHLSSYEQYF
v_gene: TRBV2; j_gene: TRBJ1-2; d_gene: -; abundance: few; CDR3nt: TGTGCCAGCAGTGAACCGTTACTCTATGGCTACACCTTC; CDR3aa: CASSEPLLYGYTF
v_gene: TRBV4-1; j_gene: TRBJ1-1; d_gene: -; abundance: few; CDR3nt: TGCGCCAGCAGCCAAGATACAGGGAGGGGTGAAGCTTTCTTT; CDR3aa: CASSQDTGRGEAFF
v_gene: TRBV7-6; j_gene: TRBJ2-1; d_gene: TRBD2; abundance: -; CDR3nt: TGTGCCAGCAGTTCCAGGGCTAGCGGGTTCTACAATGAGCAGTTCTTC; CDR3aa: CASSSRASGFYNEQFF
v_gene: TRBV7-3; j_gene: TRBJ2-1; d_gene: -; abundance: -; CDR3nt: TGTGCCAGCAGCAGACAAGGACTAGGGGGTCCTAGTGAGCAGTTCTTC; CDR3aa: CASSRQGLGGPSEQFF
v_gene: TRBV13; j_gene: TRBJ1-3; d_gene: -; abundance: -; CDR3nt: TGTGCCAGCGGGCTCTTAGGCTCTGGAAACACCATATATTTT; CDR3aa: CASGLLGSGNTIYF
v_gene: TRBV29-1; j_gene: TRBJ2-3; d_gene: TRBD2; abundance: -; CDR3nt: TGCAGCGTTGATACTAGCGGGAGCAGGATAGATACGCAGTATTTT; CDR3aa: CSVDTSGSRIDTQYF
v_gene: TRBV5-1; j_gene: TRBJ1-2; d_gene: -; abundance: -; CDR3nt: TGCGCCAGCAGCTTGGCGCCAGGGCCTAACTATGGCTACACCTTC; CDR3aa: CASSLAPGPNYGYTF
v_gene: TRBV7-2; j_gene: TRBJ2-5; d_gene: -; abundance: -; CDR3nt: TGTGCCAGCACCATAGAACTGGGACTCCGGGAGACCCAGTACTTC; CDR3aa: CASTIELGLRETQYF
v_gene: TRBV6-5; j_gene: TRBJ2-7; d_gene: TRBD1; abundance: -; CDR3nt: TGTGCCAGCGGACAGGGGTCCCCCTACGAGCAGTACTTC; CDR3aa: CASGQGSPYEQYF
v_gene: TRBV6-5; j_gene: TRBJ2-7; d_gene: -; abundance: -; CDR3nt: TGTGCCAGCAGTTACTTCAGGGGGGCCTACGAGCAGTACTTC; CDR3aa: CASSYFRGAYEQYF
v_gene: TRBV27; j_gene: TRBJ2-1; d_gene: TRBD2; abundance: once; CDR3nt: TGTGCCAGCAGTTTATCGGGGAGGGAGCTCTCCTACAATGAGCAGTTCTTC; CDR3aa: CASSLSGRELSYNEQFF
v_gene: TRBV7-9; j_gene: TRBJ2-5; d_gene: -; abundance: -; CDR3nt: TGTGCCAGCAGCACTCCAGACAGAGCCCAAGAGACCCAGTACTTC; CDR3aa: CASSTPDRAQETQYF
v_gene: TRBV7-9; j_gene: TRBJ2-5; d_gene: -; abundance: -; CDR3nt: TGTGCCAGCAGCTTGGCCAGGGGGGTACAAGAGACCCAGTACTTC; CDR3aa: CASSLARGVQETQYF
v_gene: TRBV27; j_gene: TRBJ2-5; d_gene: -; abundance: -; CDR3nt: TGTGCCAGCGGCCCTCGGCCGGAGGTGGAGACCCAGTACTTC; CDR3aa: CASGPRPEVETQYF
v_gene: TRBV5-4; j_gene: TRBJ2-1; d_gene: TRBD1; abundance: -; CDR3nt: TGTGCCAGCAGTCTCCGGGACAGGGTCTACAATGAGCAGTTCTTC; CDR3aa: CASSLRDRVYNEQFF
v_gene: TRBV29-1; j_gene: TRBJ2-1; d_gene: -; abundance: -; CDR3nt: TGCAGCGTTGAAGCCGGGGAGCCCAACTACAATGAGCAGTTCTTC; CDR3aa: CSVEAGEPNYNEQFF
v_gene: TRBV7-9; j_gene: TRBJ2-7; d_gene: TRBD1; abundance: -; CDR3nt: TGTGCCAGCAGCTTAGAATGGGACAGGGGGGACTACGAGCAGTACTTC; CDR3aa: CASSLEWDRGDYEQYF
v_gene: TRBV4-3; j_gene: TRBJ1-2; d_gene: TRBD1; abundance: -; CDR3nt: TGCGCCAGCAGCGCGGGACAGGGGGTGGGTTATGGCTACACCTTC; CDR3aa: CASSAGQGVGYGYTF
v_gene: TRBV30; j_gene: TRBJ1-2; d_gene: -; abundance: -; CDR3nt: TGTGCCTGGAGTGTACGAAGTAACTTGTATGGCTACACCTTC; CDR3aa: CAWSVRSNLYGYTF
v_gene: TRBV15; j_gene: TRBJ2-7; d_gene: -; abundance: -; CDR3nt: TGTGCCACCAGCACCGGGAGTTCCTACGAGCAGTACTTC; CDR3aa: CATSTGSSYEQYF
v_gene: TRBV15; j_gene: TRBJ1-1; d_gene: TRBD1; abundance: -; CDR3nt: TGTGCCACCCTTGACAGGGGAGACACTGAAGCTTTCTTT; CDR3aa: CATLDRGDTEAFF
v_gene: TRBV30; j_gene: TRBJ2-2; d_gene: -; abundance: -; CDR3nt: TGTGCCTGGGGAGGTGGAGACACCGGGGAGCTGTTTTTT; CDR3aa: CAWGGGDTGELFF
v_gene: TRBV4-1; j_gene: TRBJ2-3; d_gene: -; abundance: -; CDR3nt: TGCGCCAGCAGCCAAGATCTTGCAGATACGCAGTATTTT; CDR3aa: CASSQDLADTQYF
v_gene: TRBV5-6; j_gene: TRBJ2-7; d_gene: TRBD2; abundance: few; CDR3nt: TGTGCCAGCAGGCCTGGGACTAGCGGTTACGAGCAGTACTTC; CDR3aa: CASRPGTSGYEQYF
v_gene: TRBV15; j_gene: TRBJ2-7; d_gene: TRBD2; abundance: -; CDR3nt: TGTGCCACCAGCAGAGATCGGACTAGCGGGGCCTACGAGCAGTACTTC; CDR3aa: CATSRDRTSGAYEQYF
v_gene: TRBV27; j_gene: TRBJ1-1; d_gene: -; abundance: -; CDR3nt: TGTGCCAGCAGTCCCCAAGGAGGGTCTGAAGCTTTCTTT; CDR3aa: CASSPQGGSEAFF
v_gene: TRBV29-1; j_gene: TRBJ2-3; d_gene: TRBD2; abundance: -; CDR3nt: TGCAGCGTTGGACTAGCGGGGAGCACAGATACGCAGTATTTT; CDR3aa: CSVGLAGSTDTQYF
v_gene: TRBV5-4; j_gene: TRBJ2-3; d_gene: TRBD2; abundance: -; CDR3nt: TGTGCCAGCAGCTTGATCAGCGGGGAGCGAGAGGATACGCAGTATTTT; CDR3aa: CASSLISGEREDTQYF
v_gene: TRBV19; j_gene: TRBJ2-1; d_gene: -; abundance: -; CDR3nt: TGTGCCCCGTATTATCTCCGGGCCTACAATGAGCAGTTCTTC; CDR3aa: CAPYYLRAYNEQFF
v_gene: TRBV9; j_gene: TRBJ2-7; d_gene: -; abundance: -; CDR3nt: TGTGCCAGCAGCGTAGGGGCGATCTCCTACGAGCAGTACTTC; CDR3aa: CASSVGAISYEQYF
v_gene: TRBV7-8; j_gene: TRBJ2-7; d_gene: -; abundance: -; CDR3nt: TGTGCCAGCAGGGGCCAAACCTACGAGCAGTACTTC; CDR3aa: CASRGQTYEQYF
v_gene: TRBV6-1; j_gene: TRBJ1-4; d_gene: -; abundance: once; CDR3nt: TGTGCCAGCAGTAGGACGGGGGAAAATGAAAAACTGTTTTTT; CDR3aa: CASSRTGENEKLFF
v_gene: TRBV27; j_gene: TRBJ2-5; d_gene: -; abundance: -; CDR3nt: TGTGCCAGCAGTTTATTAGGGGGATCCGAGACCCAGTACTTC; CDR3aa: CASSLLGGSETQYF
v_gene: TRBV28; j_gene: TRBJ2-7; d_gene: TRBD1; abundance: -; CDR3nt: TGTGCCAGCAGGGGGACAGGGGTCTACGAGCAGTACTTC; CDR3aa: CASRGTGVYEQYF